A selection of T cell receptor beta chains follows, all from one sample in a study of T cell changes during pregnancy in multiple sclerosis. Measured with immunoSEQ multiplex PCR; TCRdb has only the in-frame clones, and not every one. The table records fewer than 40,000 clones, just over 90% of them present only once. The starting material was CD8+ T cells from peripheral blood mononuclear cells, obtained before pregnancy. The receptors here all came from a female donor with multiple sclerosis, enrolled in a pregnancy study. The CDR3 runs from the conserved cysteine through the conserved F or W. A D gene is named only where the DNA matches it firmly. The size entry is marked missing in some rows and otherwise reads once, few, many or a size class.

J | size | V | D | CDR3 | DNA
TRBJ1-1 | once | TRBV27 | . | CASKIGHYTEAFF | TGTGCCAGCAAAATAGGACATTACACTGAAGCTTTCTTT
TRBJ2-1 | . | TRBV6-1 | TRBD2 | CASSIAGDYNEQFF | TGTGCCAGCAGCATAGCGGGAGACTACAATGAGCAGTTCTTC
TRBJ2-1 | . | TRBV9 | TRBD2 | CASSVGLAGLNEQFF | TGTGCCAGCAGCGTAGGCCTAGCGGGACTCAATGAGCAGTTCTTC
TRBJ2-1 | . | TRBV7-6 | . | CASSLARQGGIMQFF | TGTGCCAGCAGCTTAGCGCGTCAGGGGGGCATCATGCAGTTCTTC
TRBJ1-3 | . | TRBV6-5 | . | CASSLGGAGNTIYF | TGTGCCAGCAGTCTAGGAGGGGCTGGAAACACCATATATTTT
TRBJ2-7 | . | TRBV7-9 | TRBD1 | CASSLAPGGASEQYF | TGTGCCAGCAGCTTAGCGCCAGGGGGCGCGTCTGAGCAGTACTTC
TRBJ2-7 | once | TRBV10-3 | . | CAISDQDSYEQYF | TGTGCCATCAGTGACCAGGACTCCTACGAGCAGTACTTC
TRBJ1-2 | . | TRBV5-1 | . | CASSLAFGALGYTF | TGCGCCAGCAGCTTGGCTTTCGGAGCCCTGGGCTACACCTTC
TRBJ2-7 | few | TRBV5-5 | . | CASSTFPEGSSYEQYF | TGTGCCAGCAGCACCTTTCCCGAGGGAAGCTCCTACGAGCAGTACTTC
TRBJ2-5 | . | TRBV10-3 | . | CAISEQVQETQYF | TGTGCCATCTCCGAACAGGTACAAGAGACCCAGTACTTC
TRBJ1-5 | . | TRBV5-8 | TRBD1 | CASSWTGGLRQPQHF | TGTGCCAGCAGCTGGACAGGGGGCCTGCGTCAGCCCCAGCATTTT
TRBJ2-2 | . | TRBV7-9 | . | CASSKVLGAELFF | TGTGCCAGCAGCAAAGTTCTAGGAGCGGAGCTGTTTTTT
TRBJ2-7 | . | TRBV11-2 | TRBD2 | CASSFHNSGKISYEQYF | TGTGCCAGCAGCTTCCATAATAGCGGGAAAATCTCCTACGAGCAGTACTTC
TRBJ2-7 | once | TRBV27 | . | CASSLNGGYYEQYF | TGTGCCAGCAGTTTAAATGGCGGCTACTACGAGCAGTACTTC
TRBJ1-1 | . | TRBV2 | TRBD1 | CASSEGGGEWLGNTEAFF | TGTGCCAGCAGTGAAGGAGGGGGCGAGTGGCTTGGGAACACTGAAGCTTTCTTT
TRBJ1-3 | once | TRBV9 | TRBD1 | CASSLRGRSGNTIYF | TGTGCCAGCAGCCTCAGGGGGCGGTCTGGAAACACCATATATTTT
TRBJ1-1 | . | TRBV27 | . | CASSSVGGGTEAFF | TGTGCCAGCAGTTCTGTCGGCGGGGGCACTGAAGCTTTCTTT
TRBJ1-4 | . | TRBV18 | . | CASSPQGPTTNEKLFF | TGTGCCAGCTCACCACAGGGGCCCACAACTAATGAAAAACTGTTTTTT
TRBJ1-1 | . | TRBV4-2 | . | CASSQVQVGNTEAFF | TGTGCCAGCAGCCAAGTTCAGGTGGGGAACACTGAAGCTTTCTTT
TRBJ1-1 | . | TRBV6-5 | . | CASSYYGREAFF | TGTGCCAGCAGTTACTATGGCAGGGAAGCTTTCTTT
TRBJ1-1 | . | TRBV6-5 | . | CASSHRGGNTEAFF | TGTGCCAGCAGCCACCGCGGGGGGAACACTGAAGCTTTCTTT
TRBJ1-2 | . | TRBV4-3 | TRBD1 | CASSQGRDRSNYGYTF | TGCGCCAGCAGCCAAGGCCGGGACAGATCCAACTATGGCTACACCTTC
TRBJ1-1 | . | TRBV5-1 | . | CASSFSGSEAFF | TGCGCCAGCAGCTTCTCGGGTTCTGAAGCTTTCTTT
TRBJ2-7 | . | TRBV29-1 | TRBD2 | CSVVASGSGYEQYF | TGCAGCGTTGTTGCTAGCGGGAGTGGCTACGAGCAGTACTTC
TRBJ1-1 | . | TRBV7-2 | . | CASSRLTAANTEAFF | TGTGCCAGCAGCCGGTTGACAGCCGCGAACACTGAAGCTTTCTTT
TRBJ2-7 | . | TRBV19 | . | CASSPGAADEQYF | TGTGCCAGTAGCCCAGGGGCGGCTGACGAGCAGTACTTC
TRBJ1-3 | . | TRBV19 | . | CASSIASSPGNTIYF | TGTGCCAGTAGTATAGCATCATCCCCCGGAAACACCATATATTTT